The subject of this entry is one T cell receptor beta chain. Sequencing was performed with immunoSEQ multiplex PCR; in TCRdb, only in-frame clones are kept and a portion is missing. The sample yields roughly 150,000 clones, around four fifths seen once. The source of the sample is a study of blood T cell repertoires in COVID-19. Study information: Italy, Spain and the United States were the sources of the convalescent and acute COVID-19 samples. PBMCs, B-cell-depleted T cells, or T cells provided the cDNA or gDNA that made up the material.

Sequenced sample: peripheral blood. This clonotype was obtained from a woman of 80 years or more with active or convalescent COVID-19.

In DNA, the CDR3 is TGTGCCAGCGGGACTAGCCTTACACGTGGTGAGCAGTTCTTC. It encodes CASGTSLTRGEQFF. The chain has TRBV5-5 and TRBJ2-1; 9 bases agree with TRBD2. Germline V gives CDR1 SGHKS, CDR2 YYEKEE (reference sequence). This CDR3 is built from 14 residues. The V and J ends lost 7 bases and 9 bases, in that order; junction bases with no gene match: 11.